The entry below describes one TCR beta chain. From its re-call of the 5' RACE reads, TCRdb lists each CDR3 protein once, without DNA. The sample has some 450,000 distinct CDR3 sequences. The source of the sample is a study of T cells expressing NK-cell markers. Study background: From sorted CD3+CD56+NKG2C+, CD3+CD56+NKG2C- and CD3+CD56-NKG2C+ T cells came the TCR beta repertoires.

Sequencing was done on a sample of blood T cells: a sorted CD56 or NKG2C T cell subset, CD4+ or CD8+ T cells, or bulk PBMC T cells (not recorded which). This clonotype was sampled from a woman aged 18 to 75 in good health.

CDR3 residues: CASREVPNTEAFF. V is TRBV10-2 and J is TRBJ1-1. Germline CDR1 reads WSHSY; CDR2 reads SAAADI. The CDR3 has 13 residues.